A single sample is the source of the 23 T cell receptor beta chains below, sequenced in a study of T cells after yellow fever vaccination. TCRdb passed the 5' RACE reads through MiXCR, listing each CDR3 protein once. The data contain 110,000 to 150,000 distinct CDR3 sequences, about 6.9% of them singletons. Source: CD4+ T cells sorted from PBMCs, taken 10 days after the yellow fever booster vaccination. These receptor sequences come from a man aged 25-45 years who received the YFV17D yellow fever vaccine.

This clonotype was seen repeatedly, ten times or more. The rearrangement links TRBV12-3 or TRBV12-4 to TRBJ2-5; no firm D call. The CDR3 sequence is 13 residues long. The V gene lost 5 bases and the J gene lost 5 bases, with 12 bases spanning the gap. The CDR3 nucleotides are TGTGCCAGCAGTCTTTCAAGGGCTGAGACCCAGTACTTC. Translation: CASSLSRAETQYF.

The table lists this clonotype with many counts. For the CDR3, the DNA is TGTGCCAGCAGCAAAGAAGGAGAACAGAGAAACACCGGGGAGCTGTTTTTT. This encodes CASSKEGEQRNTGELFF. The rearrangement links TRBV21-1 to TRBJ2-2. TRBV21-1 is deemed a pseudogene. The CDR3 has 17 residues.

Concerning this clonotype itself: Given a much more abundant clone one base away, this may be a read error. This rearrangement joins TRBV12-3 or TRBV12-4 to TRBJ2-5; possible D gene TRBD1, 6 bases. Trimming took 6 bases from V and 1 from J, leaving 12 bases between them. CDR3 length: 14 amino acids. The CDR3 loop reads CASSPTRGQETQYF. In nucleotides, the CDR3 is TGTGCCAGCAGCCCAACCAGGGGCCAAGAGACCCAGTACTTC.

At least ten counts were recorded for this clonotype. V and J are TRBV3-1 and TRBJ1-2; 7 bases agree with TRBD1. Trimming cost V 7 bases and J 5 bases; bases outside gene matches: 7. CDR3 length equals 13 residues. Per the germline V gene, CDR1 is LGHDT and CDR2 is YNNKEL (reference sequence). The CDR3 region is CASTPGQHYGYTF. Here the CDR3 DNA reads TGTGCCAGCACCCCGGGACAGCATTATGGCTACACCTTC.

Worth noting for this clonotype: This could be a read error, since a much larger clone is one nucleotide away. The chain couples TRBV6-2 or TRBV6-3 to TRBJ2-1; 7 bases map to TRBD2. Looked up from germline, CDR1 is MNHEY and CDR2 is SVGEGT. The CDR3 runs to 18 residues. The CDR3 is CPSSYGGRLGRAYNEQFF. Here the CDR3 DNA reads TGTCCCAGCAGTTACGGAGGTCGTTTGGGGAGGGCCTACAATGAGCAGTTCTTC.

This clonotype was seen more than once but under ten times. The chain has TRBV5-1 and TRBJ2-7, with a tentative D call TRBD2 (5 bases). This CDR3 contains 13 residues. From germline, CDR1 is SGHRS and CDR2 YFSETQ. V was cut by 0 bases and J by 7 bases, with 11 bases left in between. The CDR3 spells CASSLASRREQYF. CDR3 coding DNA: TGCGCCAGCAGCTTGGCCAGTAGGAGGGAGCAGTACTTC.

As to this clonotype: A read error may produce the germline difference seen at one junction end. CDR3 nucleotides: TGTGCCAGCGGCCCGGGGCTAGCGGGAGATGCTCTTAGCACAGATACGCAGTATTTT. Amino acid sequence: CASGPGLAGDALSTDTQYF. The chain joins TRBV4-1 to TRBJ2-3; 10 nucleotides align to TRBD2. The germline V gene encodes CDR1 MGHRA and CDR2 YSYEKL. CDR3 length equals 19 residues.

This clonotype was counted ten times or more. The genes are TRBV2 and TRBJ2-1, with no clear D. V shed 4 bases and J shed 2 bases, with 15 bases lying between them. The germline gives CDR1 SNHLY, CDR2 FYNNEI. This CDR3 is 16 amino acids long. The CDR3 DNA is TGTGCCAGCAGTGTTCGTCTCCAACCTCCCTACAATGAGCAGTTCTTC. Its protein is CASSVRLQPPYNEQFF.

This clonotype was observed at least ten times. The rearrangement joins TRBV7-9 to TRBJ1-1, with D hard to call. There are 12 residues in the CDR3. Germline loops: CDR1 SEHNR, CDR2 FQNEAQ (reference sequence). V was trimmed by 5 bases and J by 3 bases, leaving 7 bases between them. CDR3: CASSQVDTEAFF. In DNA form, the CDR3 reads TGTGCCAGCAGCCAGGTAGACACTGAAGCTTTCTTT.

V and J are TRBV5-1 and TRBJ2-3; a possible D gene is TRBD1 (7 bases). V lost 7 bases to trimming and J lost 3 bases, with 18 bases between them. The CDR3 extends over 15 amino acids. Germline V gene lookup returns CDR1 SGHRS and CDR2 YFSETQ. CDR3 sequence: CASAAGGRGTDTQYF. CDR3 sequence (DNA): TGCGCCAGCGCCGCAGGGGGACGGGGGACAGATACGCAGTATTTT.

This clonotype has at least ten counts. V usage is TRBV4-3 and J usage is TRBJ2-7; 10 bases map to TRBD2. The trim removed 0 bases at V and 3 bases at J, leaving 5 bases unmatched. This CDR3 is 16 amino acids long. Per germline, CDR1 LGHNA and CDR2 YSLEER. The CDR3 protein is CASSQEEREGGYEQYF. The CDR3 DNA is TGCGCCAGCAGCCAAGAAGAGCGGGAGGGAGGCTACGAGCAGTACTTC.

This clonotype was seen at least ten times. The chain carries TRBV7-9 and TRBJ2-5; a weak D match, TRBD1 (6 bases). Germline V gene sequence: CDR1 SEHNR, CDR2 FQNEAQ (reference sequence). Trimming took off 5 bases at V and 1 base at J, with 11 bases between the two ends. This CDR3 has 14 amino acids. The CDR3 loop is CASSVTGLQETQYF. For the CDR3, the DNA is TGTGCCAGCAGCGTTACAGGGCTCCAAGAGACCCAGTACTTC.

This clonotype came up many times. This chain links TRBV20-1 with TRBJ2-7; 7 bases are a match to TRBD1. The CDR3 is 11 residues long. Looked up from germline, CDR1 is DFQATT and CDR2 is SNEGSKA (reference sequence). DNA for the CDR3: TGCAGCAGGGACAGTCTGGCCGAGCAGTACTTC. Translated, it gives CSRDSLAEQYF.

This clonotype appeared many times. The rearrangement uses TRBV6-2 or TRBV6-3 and TRBJ1-1; the D is unclear. Germline CDR1 is MNHEY and CDR2 is SVGEGT. CDR3 length equals 14 residues. V was pared by 7 bases and J by 6 bases, with 18 bases between. In DNA form, the CDR3 reads TGTGCCAGCAATAACCGGGAGCCTGGAGCTGAAGCTTTCTTT. Amino acid sequence: CASNNREPGAEAFF.

At least ten counts were recorded for this clonotype. The chain carries TRBV19 and TRBJ1-1; D is perhaps TRBD1 (5 bases). This CDR3 has 14 amino acids. Trimming removed 2 bases from V and 7 bases from J, with 14 bases in between. Germline CDR1 reads LNHDA; CDR2 reads SQIVND (reference sequence). CDR3 protein: CASSIQGAGLEAFF. CDR3 coding DNA: TGTGCCAGTAGTATACAAGGAGCGGGACTTGAAGCTTTCTTT.

In this sample, this clonotype turned up many times. V usage is TRBV7-9 and J usage is TRBJ1-4; D is unresolved. Germline lookup yields CDR1 SEHNR and CDR2 FQNEAQ (reference sequence). This CDR3 is built from 15 residues. Trimming removed 7 bases at V and 6 bases at J, with 18 bases between. CDR3 region: CASTPSVLLDEKLFF. CDR3 in DNA: TGTGCCAGCACCCCCTCAGTCCTTTTGGATGAAAAACTGTTTTTT.

This clonotype was seen many times. The CDR3 here is CASSFWTNSDTQYF. CDR3 bases: TGTGCCAGCAGCTTTTGGACGAACTCCGATACGCAGTATTTT. The V gene is TRBV7-6, the J gene TRBJ2-3; D is unclear. Germline V lookup: CDR1 SGHVS, CDR2 FNYEAQ. The CDR3 contains 14 residues. Trimming shortened V by 3 bases and J by 6 bases, and 13 bases separated the two germline ends.

The chain couples TRBV28 to TRBJ2-2, with D unresolved. The CDR3 runs 14 residues. Trimming removed 4 bases at V and 6 bases at J, with 12 bases between. CDR1 MDHEN and CDR2 SYDVKM come from the germline V gene. The CDR3 DNA reads as TGTGCCAGCAGTTCCGTACAGTTGCCCGGGGAGCTGTTTTTT. Translation gives CASSSVQLPGELFF.

V usage is TRBV7-2 and J usage is TRBJ1-1; D call uncertain. V was clipped by 5 bases and J by 2 bases, with 18 bases between them. The CDR3 length is 16 residues. Germline CDR1 SGHTA, CDR2 FQGNSA. The DNA for the CDR3 is TGTGCCAGCAGCAGAAAGACACGGGCTCTCAACACTGAAGCTTTCTTT. The encoded protein is CASSRKTRALNTEAFF.

This clonotype was seen ten or more times. The rearrangement joins TRBV20-1 to TRBJ2-1; 10 positions agree with TRBD2. The CDR3 spans 13 residues. Germline lookup yields CDR1 DFQATT and CDR2 SNEGSKA (reference sequence). V lost 6 bases to trimming and J lost 13 bases; unmatched junction nucleotides: 12. The CDR3 DNA reads TGCAGTGCCAGGGACTTAGCGGGAGGCCAACAGTTCTTC. Translated: CSARDLAGGQQFF.

This clonotype has a count of ten or more. The chain carries TRBV5-1 and TRBJ2-3, with 10 bases lining up with TRBD1. The CDR3 has 14 residues. The germline gives CDR1 SGHRS, CDR2 YFSETQ. The V gene end was trimmed by 4 bases and the J gene end by 8 bases; junction bases not matched to a gene: 7. The CDR3 reads CASSAGTGESTQYF. The CDR3 coding sequence is TGCGCCAGCAGCGCCGGGACAGGGGAAAGTACGCAGTATTTT.

This clonotype has a count of ten or more. The gene calls are TRBV5-1 and TRBJ2-6; D uncertain. The CDR3 runs 15 residues. V dropped 4 bases and J dropped 1 base, with 9 bases sitting between them. In germline, CDR1 is SGHRS, CDR2 YFSETQ. DNA of the CDR3: TGCGCCAGCAGCCCTTTTCTGTCTGGGGCCAACGTCCTGACTTTC. Protein sequence: CASSPFLSGANVLTF. Based on the CDR3 plus reference TRBV5-1 and TRBJ2-6, the full variable domain is KAGVTQTPRYLIKTRGQQVTLSCSPISGHRSVSWYQQTPGQGLQFLFEYFSETQRNKGNFPGRFSGRQFSNSRSEMNVSTLELGDSALYLCASSPFLSGANVLTFGAGSRLTVL.

There are many counts of this clonotype. The rearrangement joins TRBV20-1 to TRBJ2-1, with 8 bases lining up with TRBD2. The V segment lost 3 bases and the J segment 4 bases; nucleotides outside the gene matches: 8. CDR1 and CDR2 (germline): DFQATT, SNEGSKA (reference sequence). CDR3 length: 15 residues. The CDR3 protein is CSARAGTRGYNEQFF. The CDR3 DNA reads as TGCAGTGCTAGGGCCGGGACTAGGGGTTACAATGAGCAGTTCTTC.